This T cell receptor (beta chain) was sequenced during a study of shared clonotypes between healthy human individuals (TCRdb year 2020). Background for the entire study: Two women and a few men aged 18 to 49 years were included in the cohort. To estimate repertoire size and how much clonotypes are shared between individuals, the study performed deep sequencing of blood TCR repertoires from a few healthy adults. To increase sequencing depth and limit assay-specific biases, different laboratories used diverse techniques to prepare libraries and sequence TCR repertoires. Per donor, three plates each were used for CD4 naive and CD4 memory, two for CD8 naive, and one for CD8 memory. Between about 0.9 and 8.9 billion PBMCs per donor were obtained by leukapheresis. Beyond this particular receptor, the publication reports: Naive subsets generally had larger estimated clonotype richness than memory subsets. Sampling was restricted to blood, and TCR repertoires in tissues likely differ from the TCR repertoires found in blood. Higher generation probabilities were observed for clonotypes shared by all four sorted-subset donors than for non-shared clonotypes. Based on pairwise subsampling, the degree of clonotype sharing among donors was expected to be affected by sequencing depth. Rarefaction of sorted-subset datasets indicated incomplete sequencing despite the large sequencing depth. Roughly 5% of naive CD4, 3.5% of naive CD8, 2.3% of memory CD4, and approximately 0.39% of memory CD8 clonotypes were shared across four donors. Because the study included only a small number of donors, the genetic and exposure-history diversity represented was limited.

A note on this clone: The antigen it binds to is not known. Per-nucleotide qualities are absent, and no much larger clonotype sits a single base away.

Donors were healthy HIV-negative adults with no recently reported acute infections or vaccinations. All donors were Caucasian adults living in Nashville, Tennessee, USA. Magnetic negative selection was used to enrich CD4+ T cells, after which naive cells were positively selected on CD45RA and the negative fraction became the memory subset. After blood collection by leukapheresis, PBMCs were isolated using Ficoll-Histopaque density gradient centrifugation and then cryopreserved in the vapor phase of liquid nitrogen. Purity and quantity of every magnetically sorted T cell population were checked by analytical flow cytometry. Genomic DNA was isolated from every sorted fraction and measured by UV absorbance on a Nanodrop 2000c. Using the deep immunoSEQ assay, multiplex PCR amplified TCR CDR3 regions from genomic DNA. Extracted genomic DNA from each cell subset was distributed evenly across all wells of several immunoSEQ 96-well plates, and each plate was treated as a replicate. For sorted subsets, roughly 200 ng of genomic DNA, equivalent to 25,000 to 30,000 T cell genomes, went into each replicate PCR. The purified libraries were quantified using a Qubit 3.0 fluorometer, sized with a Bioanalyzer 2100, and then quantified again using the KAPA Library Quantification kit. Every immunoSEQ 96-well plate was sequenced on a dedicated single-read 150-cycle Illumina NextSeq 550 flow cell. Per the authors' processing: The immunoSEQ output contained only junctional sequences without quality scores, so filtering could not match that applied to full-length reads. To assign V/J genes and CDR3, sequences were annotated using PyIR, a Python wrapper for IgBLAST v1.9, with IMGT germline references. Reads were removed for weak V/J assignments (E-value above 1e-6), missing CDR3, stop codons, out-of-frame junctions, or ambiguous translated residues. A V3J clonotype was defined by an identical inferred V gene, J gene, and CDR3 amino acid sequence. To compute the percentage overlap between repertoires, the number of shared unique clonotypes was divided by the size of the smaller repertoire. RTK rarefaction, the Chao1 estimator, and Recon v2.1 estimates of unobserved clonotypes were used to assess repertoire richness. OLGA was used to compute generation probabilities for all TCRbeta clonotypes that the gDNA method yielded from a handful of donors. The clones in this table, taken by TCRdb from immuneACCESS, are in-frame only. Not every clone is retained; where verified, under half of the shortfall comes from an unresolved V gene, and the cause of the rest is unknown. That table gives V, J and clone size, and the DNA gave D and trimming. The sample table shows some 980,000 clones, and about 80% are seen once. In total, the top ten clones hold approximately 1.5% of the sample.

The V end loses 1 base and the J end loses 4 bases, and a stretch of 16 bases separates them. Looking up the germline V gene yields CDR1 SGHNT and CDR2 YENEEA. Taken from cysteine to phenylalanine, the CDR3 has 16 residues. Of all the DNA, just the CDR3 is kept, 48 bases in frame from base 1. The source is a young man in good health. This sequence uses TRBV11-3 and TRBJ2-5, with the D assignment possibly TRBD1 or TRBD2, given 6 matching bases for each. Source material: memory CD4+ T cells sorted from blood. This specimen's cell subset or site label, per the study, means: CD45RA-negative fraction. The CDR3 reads CASSLGLEGGRETQYF. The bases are TGTGCCAGCAGCTTAGGCCTCGAGGGGGGTCGAGAGACCCAGTACTTC.